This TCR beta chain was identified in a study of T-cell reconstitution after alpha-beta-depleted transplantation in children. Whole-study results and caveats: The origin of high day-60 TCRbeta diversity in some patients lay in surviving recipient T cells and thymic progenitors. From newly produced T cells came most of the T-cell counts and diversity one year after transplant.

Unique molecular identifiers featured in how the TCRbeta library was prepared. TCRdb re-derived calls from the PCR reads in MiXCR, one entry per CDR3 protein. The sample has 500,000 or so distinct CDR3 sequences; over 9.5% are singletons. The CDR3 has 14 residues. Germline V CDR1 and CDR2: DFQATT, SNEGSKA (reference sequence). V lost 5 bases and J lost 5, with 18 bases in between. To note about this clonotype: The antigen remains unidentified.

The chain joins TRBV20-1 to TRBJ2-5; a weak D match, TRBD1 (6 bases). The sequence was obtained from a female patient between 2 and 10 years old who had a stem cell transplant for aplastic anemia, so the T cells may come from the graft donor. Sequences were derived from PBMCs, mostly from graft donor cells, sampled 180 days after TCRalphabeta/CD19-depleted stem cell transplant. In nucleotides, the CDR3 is TGCAGTGCTTCCCCAGGGGCAAGGAGGGAGACCCAGTACTTC. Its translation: CSASPGARRETQYF.